This TCR beta chain appears in the sequencing data of a study of T cell repertoires in cytomegalovirus infection. Study in general: A matching HLA type, together with CMV infection, was signaled by public TCR beta signatures.

This clonotype occurred a few times. The antigen remains undetermined. Notes on the study in general: The cumulative frequency of public TCR beta families distinguished individuals who carried CMV together with the relevant HLA. It was HLA-C-restricted CMV-specific TCR beta clonotypes that dominated the response ex vivo.

TCRdb processed the reads anew with MiXCR; each CDR3 protein has one entry. Of around 200,000 distinct CDR3 sequences listed, roughly 15% were seen once; the top ten hold roughly a quarter. The CDR3 runs to 14 residues. Germline loops: CDR1 MNHEY, CDR2 SVGEGT. J was trimmed by 6 bases and V by 0 bases; bases with no gene match: 4. The gene calls are TRBV6-2 or TRBV6-3 and TRBJ2-7, with 8 bases matching TRBD2. This TCR derives from a human donor in good health (CMV status not recorded). Some clones in this sample may be carry-over from other donors' samples. The sample consisted of CD8+ T cells from PBMCs. As DNA, the CDR3 is TGTGCCAGCAGTTACTCGCGGGGGGCAGGCGAGCAGTACTTC. Translated, it gives CASSYSRGAGEQYF.